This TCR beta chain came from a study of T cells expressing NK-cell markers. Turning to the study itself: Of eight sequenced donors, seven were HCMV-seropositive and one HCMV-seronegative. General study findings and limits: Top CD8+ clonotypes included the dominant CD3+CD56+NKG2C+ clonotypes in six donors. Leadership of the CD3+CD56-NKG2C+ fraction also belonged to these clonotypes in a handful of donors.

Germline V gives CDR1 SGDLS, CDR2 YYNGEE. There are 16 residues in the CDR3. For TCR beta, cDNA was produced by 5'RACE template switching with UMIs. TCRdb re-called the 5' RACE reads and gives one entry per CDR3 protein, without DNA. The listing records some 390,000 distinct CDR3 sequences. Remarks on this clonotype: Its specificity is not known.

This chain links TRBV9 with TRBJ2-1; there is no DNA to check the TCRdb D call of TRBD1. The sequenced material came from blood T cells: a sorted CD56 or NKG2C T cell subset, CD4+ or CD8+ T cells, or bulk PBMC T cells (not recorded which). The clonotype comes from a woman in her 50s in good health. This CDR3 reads CASSVVGGVGYNEQFF.